This T cell receptor (beta chain) came from a study of vaccination and CD4 T cells after COVID-19 (dated 2022 in TCRdb). In terms of the full investigation: Convalescent patients had a positive SARS-CoV-2 result on nasal swab PCR, and of these patients, under ten had mild disease and one had severe disease. The convalescent cohort comprised six males and four females, including two Hispanic individuals, seven Caucasians, two Asians and one multiracial person. Each participant got two doses of either the Pfizer-BioNTech BNT162b2 vaccine (n=8) or the Moderna mRNA-1273 vaccine (n=2). Post-COVID blood samples from convalescent patients were collected a median of about 100 days after diagnosis, with a range of roughly 35 to 170 days. Post-vaccine blood samples were taken a median of around 68 days after the second vaccine dose, with a range of 14 to 241 days. Culture stimuli were overlapping spike peptide pools from SARS-CoV-2 and from the common cold coronaviruses HCoV-NL63, HCoV-OC43 and HCoV-229E. Control cultures used a CEFX viral epitope pool as positive control, an HIV-1 Nef peptide pool as negative control, or no peptide. In over 8 COVID-19 convalescent patients and several infection-naive healthy vaccine recipients, the spike-specific CD4+ TCR repertoire before mRNA vaccination was compared with the repertoire after mRNA vaccination. Overall study outcomes, separate from this receptor: In convalescent patients, a median 86.3% of post-vaccine SARS-CoV-2-reactive clones were detected only after vaccination, and vaccine-specific priming was suggested by this finding. In convalescent patients, nearly all vaccine-specific clones (304 of 307) were found to be mono-reactive for SARS-CoV-2 spike rather than cross-reactive with common cold coronaviruses. The median number of SARS-CoV-2-reactive clonotypes rose from approximately 20 after infection to roughly 38 after vaccination, but the change was not significant. Only a relatively small number of convalescent patients were included in the study, and early timepoints following natural infection were not analyzed.

Per the publication, the treatment or condition label means: approximately 11-day PBMC culture with coronavirus spike peptide pools or control peptides (ViraFEST assay). The ViraFEST assay, used in the study, expanded antigen-specific T cells with peptide pools and then identified the expanded clonotypes through TCR sequencing. Positive SARS-CoV-2 PCR tests in the convalescent patients dated from March to December 2020, before Alpha, Beta and Delta variants emerged in the United States. Each well held 2 million to 2.5 million PBMCs cultured with approximately 9.1 ug/ml peptide pools in IMDM containing roughly 4.7% human AB serum and roughly 9.3 IU/ml IL-2. On days 3 and 7, half of the culture medium was replaced with fresh IL-2-containing medium. Once the cells had been in culture for around ten days, the EasySep CD4+ T cell isolation kit was used to isolate CD4+ T cells by negative selection. Ficoll-Paque Plus gradient centrifugation was used to isolate PBMCs from whole blood, and the isolated PBMCs were then either used fresh or cryopreserved at -140C. Culture conditions were generally each tested in triplicate wells.

The CDR3 runs 14 residues from the cysteine to the phenylalanine. The read is trimmed to its CDR3 DNA, 42 bases read in frame from base 1. V sheds 3 bases and J sheds 6 bases, leaving 12 bases between their ends. For CDR1 and CDR2, the germline V gene lists MDHEN and SYDVKM. To prepare the library, PCR was applied. At the Johns Hopkins FTIC core, DNA from the cultured CD4+ T cells underwent TCR sequencing with the Oncomine TCR Beta short-read assay. The QIAamp micro DNA kit was used to extract genomic DNA from the cultured CD4+ T cells. The Oncomine TCR Beta libraries from cultured CD4+ T cells were pooled using unique dual indexes and then sequenced on an Illumina iSeq 100. In the paper's pipeline: Non-productive sequences were removed, and CDR3s not starting with C, not ending with F or W, or shorter than 7 amino acids were discarded. Antigen-specific clonotypes were identified with the MANAFEST web application by comparing peptide-stimulated wells with reference and other culture wells. For a clone to be called positive, the clone needed an FDR below 0.05, an odds ratio above 5, and a productive frequency above 0.1% in at least two of three replicate wells. A clonotype counted as cross-reactive if it showed significant expansion both in the SARS-CoV-2 spike wells and in at least one common cold coronavirus spike condition. CDR3 homology was assessed with Levenshtein distances (stringdist) and unrooted phylogenetic trees (ape) in R version 3.6.1. The public reads were reanalyzed by TCRdb: fastp trimming at Q25, MiXCR alignment, in-frame beta chains only. Each CDR3 protein gets just one entry, which takes the most common genes and DNA from the rows behind it. In this record, the V and J calls reflect TCRdb's handling and not the investigators' own analysis. The sample profile shows about 10,000 distinct CDR3 sequences; around 55% of them were found once. The top ten constitute 15% to 20% of the sample.

A note on this clonotype: The specificity of this receptor is unknown. The sample holds no much larger clone one base away, and base qualities are not on file.

Here the chain combines TRBV28 and TRBJ1-5; the D gene is perhaps TRBD1, on 5 matching bases. The TCR originated in a human donor who had recovered from COVID-19. Specimen: CD4+ T cells from blood, cultured in vitro. The base sequence is TGTGCCAGCAGTTTGTCGGGGGGTGGTCAGCCCCAGCATTTT. This gives the protein CASSLSGGGQPQHF.